The 20 T cell receptor beta chains reported below all come from one sample, sequenced in a study of T cells in Graves' hyperthyroidism and ophthalmopathy. TCR beta CDR3 regions were amplified from RNA transcripts. RT-PCR in the first round (using the HTBI primer set) targeted the TCR CDR3. In TCRdb, the multiplex PCR reads were re-called with MiXCR into one record per CDR3 protein. The table records fewer than 500,000 distinct CDR3 sequences, over 12% of them present only once. Sequencing used blood. These receptor sequences come from a man aged 18-30 years with Graves' ophthalmopathy.

At least ten counts were recorded for this clonotype. J is TRBJ1-2 and V is TRBV29-1; 7 positions match TRBD1. The CDR3 length is 14 residues. Germline lookup yields CDR1 SQVTM and CDR2 ANQGSEA. Trimming cost V 3 bases and J 3 bases; bases outside gene matches: 7. This CDR3 reads CSVDEGAWDYGYTF. The CDR3, as DNA: TGCAGCGTTGACGAGGGGGCTTGGGACTATGGCTACACCTTC.

This clonotype was counted at least ten times. The chain carries TRBV7-8 and TRBJ2-1; a possible D gene is TRBD2 (6 bases). The ends were cut back, 7 bases at V and 7 bases at J, with 20 bases in the middle. This CDR3 spans 15 amino acids. Germline V gene data show CDR1 as SGHVS and CDR2 as FQNEAQ. In DNA, the CDR3 is TGTGCCAGCAACGCCCCGTCCGGGAGTCATAATGAGCAGTTCTTC. Translating it yields CASNAPSGSHNEQFF. The full variable domain, with the rest looked up from reference TRBV7-8 and TRBJ2-1, is GAGVSQSPRYKVAKRGQDVALRCDPISGHVSLFWYQQALGQGPEFLTYFQNEAQLDKSGLPSDRFFAERPEGSVSTLKIQRTQQEDSAVYLCASNAPSGSHNEQFFGPGTRLTVL.

In this sample, this clonotype turned up a few times. The chain is built from TRBV4-2 and TRBJ1-3; possible D gene TRBD1, 5 bases. The germline CDR1 and CDR2 sequences are LGHNA and YNFKEQ. V was cut by 4 bases and J by 0 bases, with 13 bases left in between. CDR3 length: 16 residues. DNA of the CDR3: TGTGCCAGCAGCCGAAACGACGGGGCCTCTGGAAACACCATATATTTT. Residues: CASSRNDGASGNTIYF.

There are many counts of this clonotype. The V and J genes are TRBV18 and TRBJ2-2; D is unresolved. CDR3 length equals 14 residues. CDR1 is KGHSH, CDR2 LQKENI, per germline. V dropped 8 bases and J dropped 5 bases, with 15 bases sitting between them. The CDR3 protein is CASSPRRATGELFF. As DNA, the CDR3 is TGTGCCAGCAGCCCCCGGAGAGCGACCGGGGAGCTGTTTTTT.

This clonotype was recorded a few times. V usage is TRBV4-2 and J usage is TRBJ2-5; the D gene is possibly TRBD2 (6 bases). Germline V CDR1 and CDR2: LGHNA, YNFKEQ. The CDR3 contains 17 residues. Between the trimmed V and J ends, which lost 1 base and 3 bases, there was a span of 18 bases. DNA of the CDR3: TGTGCCAGCAGCCAAGGGCCGTTGGCAGGCGGGGAAGAGACCCAGTACTTC. Translated, it gives CASSQGPLAGGEETQYF.

This clonotype came up many times. CDR3 nucleotide sequence: TGTGCCAGCAGTGCTGATTTCGACGGTGAAAAACTGTTTTTT. Translating it yields CASSADFDGEKLFF. The chain has TRBV12-3 or TRBV12-4 and TRBJ1-4; D not resolved. This CDR3 comprises 14 residues. V gave up 5 bases and J gave up 7 bases, with 14 bases separating them.

This chain joins TRBV7-2 and TRBJ2-2; 7 bases fit TRBD1. The CDR3 is made up of 15 amino acids. V trimming: 5 bases; J trimming: 4 bases; junction bases outside the gene matches: 7. Germline loops: CDR1 SGHTA, CDR2 FQGNSA. CDR3 coding DNA: TGTGCCAGCAGCCTCGACAGGGCAGGCACCGGGGAGCTGTTTTTT. Amino acid sequence: CASSLDRAGTGELFF. Combining the CDR3 with reference TRBV7-2 and TRBJ2-2 gives the whole variable domain GAGVSQSPSNKVTEKGKDVELRCDPISGHTALYWYRQSLGQGLEFLIYFQGNSAPDKSGLPSDRFSAERTGGSVSTLTIQRTQQEDSAVYLCASSLDRAGTGELFFGEGSRLTVL.

There are many counts of this clonotype. The chain's CDR3 is CASTLGQSNQYF. The CDR3 nucleotides are TGTGCCAGCACCTTAGGACAGTCCAACCAGTACTTC. This chain links TRBV2 with TRBJ2-5; D may be TRBD1 (6 bases). V was trimmed by 7 bases and J by 10 bases, leaving 16 bases between them. Germline CDR1 is SNHLY and CDR2 is FYNNEI. The CDR3 has 12 residues.

This clonotype was seen at least ten times. The chain combines TRBV4-1 with TRBJ1-4, with D unclear. The germline CDR1 and CDR2 sequences are MGHRA and YSYEKL. This CDR3 is 14 amino acids long. Trimming took 3 bases from V and 0 from J, leaving 5 bases between them. CDR3 sequence (DNA): TGCGCCAGCAGCCAGACGGCAACTAATGAAAAACTGTTTTTT. As protein: CASSQTATNEKLFF.

This clonotype was found many times. This rearrangement joins TRBV9 to TRBJ2-1; the match to TRBD2 covers 11 bases. V shed 1 base, J shed 4 bases, and the junction held 4 bases outside the gene matches. The germline gives CDR1 SGDLS, CDR2 YYNGEE. CDR3 length: 16 residues. The CDR3 spells CASSVSGTSGYNEQFF. CDR3 sequence (DNA): TGTGCCAGCAGCGTATCAGGGACTAGCGGTTACAATGAGCAGTTCTTC.

As regards this clonotype: A read error may account for a junction end that differs from germline. The chain links TRBV6-1 to TRBJ2-1, with 7 bases that match TRBD1. Looked up from germline, CDR1 is MNHNS and CDR2 is SASEGT. The CDR3 sequence is 15 residues long. As DNA, the CDR3 is TGTGCCAGCAGTGGGACAGGTGTCTCCTACAATGGGCAGTTCTTC. Encoded protein: CASSGTGVSYNGQFF.

This clonotype was seen many times. The gene calls are TRBV7-2 and TRBJ1-6, with 7 bases identical to TRBD1. After removal of 7 bases from V and 0 bases from J, the junction contained 12 bases not matched to a gene. This CDR3 comprises 18 residues. Germline V gene lookup returns CDR1 SGHTA and CDR2 FQGNSA. As DNA, the CDR3 is TGTGCCAGCACGCCTCAGGGGGGCAGAAGCTCCTATAATTCACCCCTCCACTTT. This codes for CASTPQGGRSSYNSPLHF.

The chain recombines TRBV5-5 with TRBJ1-5; D is unclear. Germline V gene lookup returns CDR1 SGHKS and CDR2 YYEKEE (reference sequence). The ends were cut back, 1 base at V and 7 bases at J, with 15 bases in the middle. CDR3 length: 15 residues. The CDR3 loop is CASSLSLGFGQPQHF. CDR3 nucleotides: TGTGCCAGCAGCTTGTCTCTGGGGTTTGGACAGCCCCAGCATTTT.

In this sample, this clonotype turned up a few times. This chain uses TRBV20-1 with TRBJ2-7; D is ambiguous. Trimming stripped 0 bases from V and 2 bases from J, with 11 bases between. CDR3 length: 14 amino acids. From germline, CDR1 is DFQATT and CDR2 SNEGSKA (reference sequence). The CDR3 is CSARDLAKTYEQYF. For the CDR3, the DNA is TGCAGTGCTAGAGACCTTGCTAAGACCTACGAGCAGTACTTC.

V gene TRBV7-2 combines with J gene TRBJ1-1, with D unresolved. Trimming stripped 1 base from V and 4 bases from J, with 10 bases between. The CDR3 has 14 residues. Germline assignment: CDR1 SGHTA and CDR2 FQGNSA. This CDR3 reads CASSLERIGTEAFF. The CDR3 nucleotides read TGTGCCAGCAGCTTAGAGAGAATAGGCACTGAAGCTTTCTTT. The full variable domain, with the rest looked up from reference TRBV7-2 and TRBJ1-1, is GAGVSQSPSNKVTEKGKDVELRCDPISGHTALYWYRQSLGQGLEFLIYFQGNSAPDKSGLPSDRFSAERTGGSVSTLTIQRTQQEDSAVYLCASSLERIGTEAFFGQGTRLTVV.

This clonotype was found a few times. J is TRBJ1-5 and V is TRBV19; D may be TRBD1 (6 bases). V was trimmed by 0 bases and J by 4 bases, leaving 16 bases between them. Per the germline V gene, CDR1 is LNHDA and CDR2 is SQIVND (reference sequence). The length of the CDR3 is 17 residues. The CDR3 nucleotides are TGTGCCAGTAGTATAGATGGGGGGGCACAGGGTAATCAGCCCCAGCATTTT. As protein: CASSIDGGAQGNQPQHF.

The table lists this clonotype with many counts. The chain has TRBV20-1 and TRBJ2-1; 12 bases are shared with TRBD1. Germline trimming cut 2 bases from V and 9 bases from J; bases unmatched to any gene: 14. Germline values: CDR1 DFQATT, CDR2 SNEGSKA (reference sequence). The CDR3 covers 17 residues. In DNA, the CDR3 is TGCAGTGCTAGACAACATAGGGACAGGGGGCTTAGTATTGAGCAGTTCTTC. It codes for CSARQHRDRGLSIEQFF.

This clonotype has a count of ten or more. The V and J genes are TRBV27 and TRBJ2-7; D is uncertain. Trimming left V 9 bases short and J 6 bases short, with 12 bases between. This CDR3 contains 11 residues. In germline, CDR1 is MNHEY, CDR2 SMNVEV (reference sequence). The CDR3 sequence: CASSAGPEQYF. For the CDR3, the DNA is TGTGCCAGTTCCGCCGGTCCCGAGCAGTACTTC.

This clonotype occurred a few times. This rearrangement joins TRBV5-6 to TRBJ1-1; perhaps TRBD1 as D (5 bases). V gave up 0 bases and J gave up 1 base, with 13 bases separating them. This CDR3 comprises 16 residues. Per the germline V gene, CDR1 is SGHDT and CDR2 is YYEEEE. The DNA of the CDR3 is TGTGCCAGCAGCTTGGGTCCCGGGACGGGGAACACTGAAGCTTTCTTT. This encodes CASSLGPGTGNTEAFF.

On this clonotype: A much larger clone is a single base away; this may be a read error. The chain links TRBV30 to TRBJ2-1, with D tentatively TRBD1 or TRBD2 (5 bases each). Near its end, the DNA agrees better with TRBJ2-7, so the J call may be wrong. Germline values: CDR1 GTSNPN, CDR2 SVGIG (reference sequence). The CDR3 is 14 amino acids. The CDR3 DNA follows: TGTGCCTGGTCCCAGCAGGGAGCCTACAATGAGCAGTACTTC. It encodes CAWSQQGAYNEQYF.